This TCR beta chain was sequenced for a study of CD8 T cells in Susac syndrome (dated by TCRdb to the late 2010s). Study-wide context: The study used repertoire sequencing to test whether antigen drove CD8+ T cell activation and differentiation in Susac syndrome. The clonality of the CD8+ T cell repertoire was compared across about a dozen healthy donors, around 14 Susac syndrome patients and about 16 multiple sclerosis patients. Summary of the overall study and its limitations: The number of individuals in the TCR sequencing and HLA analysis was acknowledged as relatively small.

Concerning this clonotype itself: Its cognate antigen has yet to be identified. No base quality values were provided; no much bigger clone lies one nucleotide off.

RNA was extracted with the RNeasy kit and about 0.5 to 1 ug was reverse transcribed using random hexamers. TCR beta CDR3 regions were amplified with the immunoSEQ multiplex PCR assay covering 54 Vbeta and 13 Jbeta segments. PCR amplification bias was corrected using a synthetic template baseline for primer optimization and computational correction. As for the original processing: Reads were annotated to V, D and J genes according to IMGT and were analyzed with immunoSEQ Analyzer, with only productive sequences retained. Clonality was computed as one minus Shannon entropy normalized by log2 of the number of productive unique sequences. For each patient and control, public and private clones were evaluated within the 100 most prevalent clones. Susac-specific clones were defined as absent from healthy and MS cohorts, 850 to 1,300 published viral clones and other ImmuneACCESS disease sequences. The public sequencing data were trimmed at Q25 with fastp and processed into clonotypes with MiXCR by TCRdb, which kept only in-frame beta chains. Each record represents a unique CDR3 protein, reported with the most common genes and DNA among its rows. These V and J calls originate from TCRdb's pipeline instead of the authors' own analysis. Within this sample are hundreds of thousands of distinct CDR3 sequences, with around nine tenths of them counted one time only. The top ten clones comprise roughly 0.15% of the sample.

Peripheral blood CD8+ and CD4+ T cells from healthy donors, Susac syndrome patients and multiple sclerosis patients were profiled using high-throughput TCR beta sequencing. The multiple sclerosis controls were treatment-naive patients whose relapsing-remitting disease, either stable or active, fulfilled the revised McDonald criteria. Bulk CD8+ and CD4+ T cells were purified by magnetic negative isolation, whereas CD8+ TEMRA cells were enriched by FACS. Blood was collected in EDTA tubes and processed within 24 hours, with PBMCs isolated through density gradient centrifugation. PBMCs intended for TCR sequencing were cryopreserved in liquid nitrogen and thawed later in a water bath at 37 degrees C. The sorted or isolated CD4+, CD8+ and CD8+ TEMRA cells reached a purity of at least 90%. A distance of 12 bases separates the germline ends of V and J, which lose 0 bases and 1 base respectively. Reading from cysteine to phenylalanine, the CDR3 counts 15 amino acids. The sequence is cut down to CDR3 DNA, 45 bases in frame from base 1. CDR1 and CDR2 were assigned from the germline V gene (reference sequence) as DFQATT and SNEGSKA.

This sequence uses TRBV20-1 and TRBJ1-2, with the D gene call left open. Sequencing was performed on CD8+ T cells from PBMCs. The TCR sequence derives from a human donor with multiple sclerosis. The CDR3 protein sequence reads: CSARDVTALNYGYTF. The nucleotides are TGCAGTGCTAGAGATGTCACAGCCCTTAACTATGGCTACACCTTC.